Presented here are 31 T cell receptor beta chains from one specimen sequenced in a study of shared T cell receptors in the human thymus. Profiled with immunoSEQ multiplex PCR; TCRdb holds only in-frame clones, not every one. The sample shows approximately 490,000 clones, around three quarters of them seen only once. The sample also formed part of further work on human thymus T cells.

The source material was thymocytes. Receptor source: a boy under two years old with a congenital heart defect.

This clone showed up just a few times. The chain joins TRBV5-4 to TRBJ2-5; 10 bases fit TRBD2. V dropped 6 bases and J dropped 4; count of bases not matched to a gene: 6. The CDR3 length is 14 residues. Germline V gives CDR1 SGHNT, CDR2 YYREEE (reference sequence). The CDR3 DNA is TGTGCCAGCACCCAGCGGGAGGGCCCAGAGACCCAGTACTTC. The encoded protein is CASTQREGPETQYF. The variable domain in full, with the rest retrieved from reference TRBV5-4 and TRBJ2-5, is ETGVTQSPTHLIKTRGQQVTLRCSSQSGHNTVSWYQQALGQGPQFIFQYYREEENGRGNFPPRFSGLQFPNYSSELNVNALELDDSALYLCASTQREGPETQYFGPGTRLLVL.

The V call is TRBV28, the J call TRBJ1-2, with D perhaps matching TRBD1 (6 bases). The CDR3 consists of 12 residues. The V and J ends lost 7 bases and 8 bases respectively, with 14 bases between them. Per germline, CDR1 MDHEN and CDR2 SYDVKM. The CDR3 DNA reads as TGTGCCAGCACGTACCCGACAGGCGGCTACACCTTC. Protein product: CASTYPTGGYTF.

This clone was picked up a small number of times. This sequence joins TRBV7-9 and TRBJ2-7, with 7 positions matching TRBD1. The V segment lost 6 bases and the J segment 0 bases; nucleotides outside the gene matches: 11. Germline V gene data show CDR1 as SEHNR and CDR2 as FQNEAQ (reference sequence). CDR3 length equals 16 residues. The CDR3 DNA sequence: TGTGCCAGCAGTAACCGGACAGGAACCAGCTCCTACGAGCAGTACTTC. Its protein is CASSNRTGTSSYEQYF.

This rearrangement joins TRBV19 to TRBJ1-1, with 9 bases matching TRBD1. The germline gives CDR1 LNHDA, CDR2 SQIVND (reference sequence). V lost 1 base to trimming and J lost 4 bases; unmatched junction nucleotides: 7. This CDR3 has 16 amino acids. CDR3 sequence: CASSIGGTGTPTEAFF. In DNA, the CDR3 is TGTGCCAGTAGTATAGGGGGGACAGGGACACCCACTGAAGCTTTCTTT.

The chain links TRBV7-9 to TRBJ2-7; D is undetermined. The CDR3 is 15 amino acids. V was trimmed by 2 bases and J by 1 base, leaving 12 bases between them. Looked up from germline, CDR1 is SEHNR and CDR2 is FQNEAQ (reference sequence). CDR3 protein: CASSLNPARSYEQYF. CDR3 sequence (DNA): TGTGCCAGCAGCTTAAATCCCGCTAGATCCTACGAGCAGTACTTC.

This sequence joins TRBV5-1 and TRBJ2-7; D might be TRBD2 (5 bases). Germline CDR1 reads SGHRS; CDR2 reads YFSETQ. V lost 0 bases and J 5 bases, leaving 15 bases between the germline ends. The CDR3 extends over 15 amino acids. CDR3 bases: TGCGCCAGCAGCTTGGGATCGATAGCGTCCAACGAGCAGTACTTC. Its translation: CASSLGSIASNEQYF. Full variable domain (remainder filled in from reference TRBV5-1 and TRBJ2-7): KAGVTQTPRYLIKTRGQQVTLSCSPISGHRSVSWYQQTPGQGLQFLFEYFSETQRNKGNFPGRFSGRQFSNSRSEMNVSTLELGDSALYLCASSLGSIASNEQYFGPGTRLTVT.

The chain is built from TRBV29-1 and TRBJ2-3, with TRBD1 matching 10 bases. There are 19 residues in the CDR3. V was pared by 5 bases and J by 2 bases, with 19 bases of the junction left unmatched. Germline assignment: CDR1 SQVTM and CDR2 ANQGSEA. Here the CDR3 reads CSVLESPGTGAPTTDTQYF. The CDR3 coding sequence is TGCAGCGTTTTGGAGTCCCCCGGGACAGGGGCTCCAACCACAGATACGCAGTATTTT.

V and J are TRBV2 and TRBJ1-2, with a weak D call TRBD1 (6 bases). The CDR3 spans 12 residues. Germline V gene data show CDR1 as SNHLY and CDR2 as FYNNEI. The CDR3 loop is CASRDKYYGYTF. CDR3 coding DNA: TGTGCAAGCCGGGACAAGTACTATGGCTACACCTTC.

CDR3 in amino acids: CASSFGDRLYEQYF. The DNA of the CDR3 is TGTGCCAGCAGCTTCGGGGACAGGCTATACGAGCAGTACTTC. This chain connects TRBV5-6 to TRBJ2-7; TRBD1 matches at 8 bases. The germline V gene has CDR1 SGHDT and CDR2 YYEEEE. This CDR3 is 14 amino acids long. V gave up 2 bases and J gave up 4 bases; unmatched junction bases: 5. Full variable domain (rest looked up from reference TRBV5-6 and TRBJ2-7): DAGVTQSPTHLIKTRGQQVTLRCSPKSGHDTVSWYQQALGQGPQFIFQYYEEEERQRGNFPDRFSGHQFPNYSSELNVNALLLGDSALYLCASSFGDRLYEQYFGPGTRLTVT.

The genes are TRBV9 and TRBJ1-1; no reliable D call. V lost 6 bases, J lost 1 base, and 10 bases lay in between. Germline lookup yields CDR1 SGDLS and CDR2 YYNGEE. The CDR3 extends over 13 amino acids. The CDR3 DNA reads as TGTGCCAGCACCCGTCCGGGGAACACTGAAGCTTTCTTT. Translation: CASTRPGNTEAFF.

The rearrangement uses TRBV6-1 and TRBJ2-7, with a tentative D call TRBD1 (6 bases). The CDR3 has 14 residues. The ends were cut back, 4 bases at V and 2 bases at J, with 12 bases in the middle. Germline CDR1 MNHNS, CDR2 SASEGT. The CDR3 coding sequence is TGTGCCAGCAGTGCCTCAGGGGTCCCCTACGAGCAGTACTTC. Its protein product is CASSASGVPYEQYF.

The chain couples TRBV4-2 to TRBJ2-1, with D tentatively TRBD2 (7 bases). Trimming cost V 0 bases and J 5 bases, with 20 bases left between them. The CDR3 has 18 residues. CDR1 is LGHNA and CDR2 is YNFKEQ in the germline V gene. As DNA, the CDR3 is TGTGCCAGCAGCCAAGAGGGGGCGGGAGCGCACGGGGACAATGAGCAGTTCTTC. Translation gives CASSQEGAGAHGDNEQFF.

The CDR3 bases are TGTGCCAGCAGCACAGGGACAGGGGGGTCCCACGAGCAGTACTTC. Translating gives CASSTGTGGSHEQYF. The chain couples TRBV5-6 to TRBJ2-7; TRBD1 agrees at 11 bases. The CDR3 is 15 residues long. Germline-derived CDR1 and CDR2 are SGHDT and YYEEEE. J gave up 5 bases and V 4 bases, and 8 bases lay outside the gene matches.

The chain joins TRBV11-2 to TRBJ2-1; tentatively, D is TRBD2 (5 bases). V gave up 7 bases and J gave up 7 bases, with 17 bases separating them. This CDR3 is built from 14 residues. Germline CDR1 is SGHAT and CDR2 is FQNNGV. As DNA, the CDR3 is TGTGCCAGCATGGAGGCGAGAGAGCGAAATGAGCAGTTCTTC. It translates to CASMEARERNEQFF.

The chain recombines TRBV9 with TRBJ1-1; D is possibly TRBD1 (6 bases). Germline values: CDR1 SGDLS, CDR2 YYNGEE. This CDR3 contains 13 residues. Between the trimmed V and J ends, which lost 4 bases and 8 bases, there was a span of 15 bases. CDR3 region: CASSPRGAGEAFF. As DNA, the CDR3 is TGTGCCAGCAGCCCTCGGGGGGCGGGAGAAGCTTTCTTT.

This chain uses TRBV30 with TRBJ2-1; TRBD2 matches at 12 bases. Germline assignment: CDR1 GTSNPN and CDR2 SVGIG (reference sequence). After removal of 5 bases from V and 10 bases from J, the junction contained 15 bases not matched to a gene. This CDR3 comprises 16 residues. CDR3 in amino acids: CAWGTSGPPPYGEQFF. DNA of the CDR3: TGTGCCTGGGGGACTAGCGGGCCTCCCCCATATGGGGAGCAGTTCTTC.

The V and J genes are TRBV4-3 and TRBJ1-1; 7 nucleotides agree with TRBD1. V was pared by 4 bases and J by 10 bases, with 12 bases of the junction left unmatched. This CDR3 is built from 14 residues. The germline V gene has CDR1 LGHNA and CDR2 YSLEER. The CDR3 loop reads CASSPRGLQGGAFF. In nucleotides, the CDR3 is TGCGCCAGCAGCCCCCGGGGGTTGCAGGGGGGAGCTTTCTTT.

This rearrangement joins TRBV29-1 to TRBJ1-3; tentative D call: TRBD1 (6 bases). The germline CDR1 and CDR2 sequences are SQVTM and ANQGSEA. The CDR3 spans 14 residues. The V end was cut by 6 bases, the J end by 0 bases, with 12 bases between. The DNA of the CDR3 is TGCAGCGTCAGGGGACATCCCTCTGGAAACACCATATATTTT. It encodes CSVRGHPSGNTIYF.

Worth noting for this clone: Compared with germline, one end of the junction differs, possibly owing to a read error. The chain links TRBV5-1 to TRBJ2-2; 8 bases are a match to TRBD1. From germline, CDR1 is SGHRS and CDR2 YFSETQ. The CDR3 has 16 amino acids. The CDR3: CASSYYRGSNNGELFF. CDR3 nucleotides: TGCGCCAGCAGTTACTACAGGGGGAGTAACAACGGGGAGCTGTTTTTT.

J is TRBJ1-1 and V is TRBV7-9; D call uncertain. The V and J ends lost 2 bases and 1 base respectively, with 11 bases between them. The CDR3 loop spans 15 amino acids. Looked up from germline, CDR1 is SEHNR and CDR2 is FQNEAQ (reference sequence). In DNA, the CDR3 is TGTGCCAGCAGCTTATGCCCCACAGAGAACACTGAAGCTTTCTTT. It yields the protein CASSLCPTENTEAFF.

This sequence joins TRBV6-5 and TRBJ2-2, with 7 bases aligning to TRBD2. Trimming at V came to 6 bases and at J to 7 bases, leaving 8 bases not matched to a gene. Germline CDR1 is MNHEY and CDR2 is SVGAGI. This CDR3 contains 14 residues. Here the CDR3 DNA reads TGTGCCAGCAGGCCTAAGCGGGAAGGCGGGGAGCTGTTTTTT. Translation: CASRPKREGGELFF.

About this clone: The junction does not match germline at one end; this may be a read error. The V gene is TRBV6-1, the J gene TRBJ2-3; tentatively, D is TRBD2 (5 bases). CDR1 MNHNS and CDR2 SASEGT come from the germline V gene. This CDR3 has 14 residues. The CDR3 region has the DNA TGTGCCAGCAGTGAAGACCCTAGCAGAGATACGCAGTATTTT. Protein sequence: CASSEDPSRDTQYF.

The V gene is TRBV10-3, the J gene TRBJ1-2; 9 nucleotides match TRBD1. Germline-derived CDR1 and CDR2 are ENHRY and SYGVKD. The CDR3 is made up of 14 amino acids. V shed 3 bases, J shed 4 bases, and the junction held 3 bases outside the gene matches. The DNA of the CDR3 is TGTGCCATCAGTGACGGACAGGGGATCTATGGCTACACCTTC. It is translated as CAISDGQGIYGYTF.

CDR3 sequence reads: CASIKAGAPPHEQYF. The CDR3 DNA follows: TGTGCCAGCATCAAAGCGGGAGCTCCCCCCCACGAGCAGTACTTC. The V call is TRBV27, the J call TRBJ2-7, with 8 bases lining up with TRBD2. This CDR3 spans 15 amino acids. Germline V gene data show CDR1 as MNHEY and CDR2 as SMNVEV (reference sequence). The V gene end was trimmed by 7 bases and the J gene end by 5 bases; junction bases not matched to a gene: 13.

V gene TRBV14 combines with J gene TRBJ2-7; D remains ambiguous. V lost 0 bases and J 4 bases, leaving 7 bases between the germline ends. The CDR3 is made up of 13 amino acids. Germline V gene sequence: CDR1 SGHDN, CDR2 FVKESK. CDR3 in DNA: TGTGCCAGCAGCCAAGATGACGGGTACGAGCAGTACTTC. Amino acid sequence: CASSQDDGYEQYF.

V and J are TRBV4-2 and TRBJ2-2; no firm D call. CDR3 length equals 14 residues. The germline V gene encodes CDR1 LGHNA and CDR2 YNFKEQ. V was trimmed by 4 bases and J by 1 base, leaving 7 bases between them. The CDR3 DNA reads TGTGCCAGCAGCCCCCTTAAGAACACCGGGGAGCTGTTTTTT. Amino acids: CASSPLKNTGELFF.

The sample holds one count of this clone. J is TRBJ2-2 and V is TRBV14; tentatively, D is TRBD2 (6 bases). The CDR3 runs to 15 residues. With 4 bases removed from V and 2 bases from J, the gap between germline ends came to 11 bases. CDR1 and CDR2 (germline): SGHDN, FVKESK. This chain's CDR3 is CASSRSSVNTGELFF. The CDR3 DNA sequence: TGTGCCAGCAGCCGATCTAGCGTAAACACCGGGGAGCTGTTTTTT.

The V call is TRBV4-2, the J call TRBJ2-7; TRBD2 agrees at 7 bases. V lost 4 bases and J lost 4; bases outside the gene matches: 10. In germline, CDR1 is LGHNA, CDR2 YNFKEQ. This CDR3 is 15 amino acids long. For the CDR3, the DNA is TGTGCCAGCAGCCCCAGCCCACTAGCGCCGTACGAGCAGTACTTC. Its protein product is CASSPSPLAPYEQYF.

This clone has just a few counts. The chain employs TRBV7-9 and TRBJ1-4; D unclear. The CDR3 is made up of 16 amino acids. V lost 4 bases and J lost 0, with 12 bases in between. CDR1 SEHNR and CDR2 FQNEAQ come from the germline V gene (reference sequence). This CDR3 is CASSSWEGATNEKLFF. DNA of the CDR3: TGTGCCAGCAGCTCCTGGGAGGGCGCAACTAATGAAAAACTGTTTTTT.

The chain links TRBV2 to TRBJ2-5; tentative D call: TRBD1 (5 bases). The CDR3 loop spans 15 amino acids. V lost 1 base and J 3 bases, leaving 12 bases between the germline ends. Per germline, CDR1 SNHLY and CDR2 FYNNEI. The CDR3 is CASSEGQGMEETQYF. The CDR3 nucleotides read TGTGCCAGCAGTGAAGGTCAGGGAATGGAAGAGACCCAGTACTTC.

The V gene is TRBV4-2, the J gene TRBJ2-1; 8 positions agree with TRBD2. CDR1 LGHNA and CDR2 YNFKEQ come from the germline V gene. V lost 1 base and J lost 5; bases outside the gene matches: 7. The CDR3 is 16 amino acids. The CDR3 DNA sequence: TGTGCCAGCAGCCAAGCCAGGACTAGCCGCCACAATGAGCAGTTCTTC. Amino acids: CASSQARTSRHNEQFF.